Detailed here is one T cell receptor beta chain. The data belong to a study of T cells after yellow fever vaccination. Germline V gene sequence: CDR1 SGHVS, CDR2 FQNEAQ. This CDR3 has 16 amino acids. Trimming cost V 5 bases and J 1 base, with 17 bases left between them. 5'RACE template switching generated TCR cDNA, adding a universal primer site and UMIs. One entry per CDR3 protein, called by TCRdb with MiXCR from the 5' RACE reads. The table lists about 300,000 distinct CDR3 sequences, approximately 4% of them singletons. Sequenced material: PBMCs, taken 5 days after the yellow fever booster vaccination. This chain links TRBV7-8 with TRBJ2-5; D may match TRBD1 or TRBD2 (7 bases each). The TCR sequence derives from a man younger than 30 who received the YFV17D yellow fever vaccine. Here the CDR3 reads CASSPQGGLSQETQYF. DNA for the CDR3: TGTGCCAGCAGCCCCCAGGGGGGGTTGTCCCAAGAGACCCAGTACTTC. Supplemented by reference TRBV7-8 and TRBJ2-5, the full variable domain reads GAGVSQSPRYKVAKRGQDVALRCDPISGHVSLFWYQQALGQGPEFLTYFQNEAQLDKSGLPSDRFFAERPEGSVSTLKIQRTQQEDSAVYLCASSPQGGLSQETQYFGPGTRLLVL.